The rows below give T cell receptor beta chains drawn from one sample of a study of control samples from healthy donors and cancer patients. Here immunoSEQ multiplex PCR was the method, and the copy in TCRdb shows in-frame clones only, minus some. The data hold over 150,000 clones, with more than 85% observed a single time. The material sequenced was blood. The receptor source for this set is a woman aged 40-49 years in good health. Both conserved end residues are part of each CDR3. The order of the fields is J gene, clone size, V gene, D gene, CDR3 DNA, CDR3 protein. The D gene is left open where the match is weak. Clone size is shown for a subset of rows, as once, few, many or a class of expanded clone.

>TRBJ2-3|-|TRBV3-1/TRBV3-2|TRBD2
TGTGCCAGCAGCCAAGATTTGTCCGAGACTAGCGATTTGACAGATACGCAGTATTTT
CASSQDLSETSDLTDTQYF
>TRBJ1-1|-|TRBV6-5|-
TGTGCCAGCAGAAAGGAGAACACTGAAGCTTTCTTT
CASRKENTEAFF
>TRBJ1-2|-|TRBV5-1|TRBD1
TGCGCCAGCGGATCGACGACAGGGACCGCTAACTATGGCTACACCTTC
CASGSTTGTANYGYTF
>TRBJ1-1|few|TRBV3-1/TRBV3-2|-
TGTGCCAGCAGCCCAGGACGGACTGAAGCTTTCTTT
CASSPGRTEAFF
>TRBJ2-1|-|TRBV7-2|TRBD1
TGTGCCAGTCACACGGGGACAGGGGCAGGATGGGGACGGTTCTTC
CASHTGTGAGWGRFF
>TRBJ2-5|-|TRBV6-1|TRBD1
TGTGCCAGCAGTGAGGGGGCAGGGGGCCCAGAGACCCAGTACTTC
CASSEGAGGPETQYF
>TRBJ1-2|-|TRBV11-3|TRBD1
TGTGCCAGCAGCTTAGCAGGGGGAATGGACTATGGCTACACCTTC
CASSLAGGMDYGYTF
>TRBJ2-2|-|TRBV6-2/TRBV6-3|-
TGTGCCAGCAGTCGACCGAACACCGGGGAGCTGTTTTTT
CASSRPNTGELFF
>TRBJ1-1|once|TRBV25-1|-
TGTGCCAGCAGTCGTGGGAACACTGAAGCTTTCTTT
CASSRGNTEAFF
>TRBJ1-1|-|TRBV14|-
TGTGCCAGCAGCCTTCTGGGGGAGAACACTGAAGCTTTCTTT
CASSLLGENTEAFF
>TRBJ1-1|-|TRBV18|TRBD1
TGTGCCAGCTCACCGGGACAGAGATTCACTGAAGCTTTCTTT
CASSPGQRFTEAFF
>TRBJ2-2|-|TRBV19|-
TGTGCCAGTAGTATAGATCCCGGAGTGCACACCGGGGAGCTGTTTTTT
CASSIDPGVHTGELFF
>TRBJ2-1|-|TRBV24-1|TRBD1
TGTGCCACCAGTGATTCCCCGGGACAGGGGAACAATGAGCAGTTCTTC
CATSDSPGQGNNEQFF
>TRBJ2-7|once|TRBV5-6|TRBD2
TGTGCCAGCAGCTTGGAGCTGAACGCGGGGGGGCCGAGGGAGCAGTACTTC
CASSLELNAGGPREQYF
>TRBJ1-4|-|TRBV27|TRBD1
TGTGCCAGCAGTTACAACCTCCGGGACAGGAATGAAAAACTGTTTTTT
CASSYNLRDRNEKLFF
>TRBJ1-6|-|TRBV19|TRBD1
TGTGCCAGTAGCCATATCCAGACAGGGCCTCATTCACCCCTCCACTTT
CASSHIQTGPHSPLHF
>TRBJ1-6|-|TRBV13|TRBD1
TGTGCCAGCAGCACAAGACAGGGGGTCCATTCACCCCTCCACTTT
CASSTRQGVHSPLHF
>TRBJ1-4|once|TRBV2|-
TGTGCCAGCAGTTATGGTCGGGTCCTCGAAAAACTGTTTTTT
CASSYGRVLEKLFF
>TRBJ2-3|-|TRBV6-5|TRBD2
TGTGCCAGCAGGAGCGGGGGGGCCAGAGATACGCAGTATTTT
CASRSGGARDTQYF
>TRBJ1-6|-|TRBV7-8|TRBD1
TGTGCCAGCAGCTATCGGACAGGGCTGAATTCACCCCTCCACTTT
CASSYRTGLNSPLHF
>TRBJ1-1|-|TRBV29-1|-
TGCAGCGCTGAGCTGAGTAAGGGGGGTGAAGCTTTCTTT
CSAELSKGGEAFF
>TRBJ1-5|-|TRBV6-5|TRBD1
TGTGCCAGCAGTTCGGGACAGGGCGACAATCAGCCCCAGCATTTT
CASSSGQGDNQPQHF
>TRBJ1-5|-|TRBV7-2|TRBD1
TGTGCCAGCAGCTTGACAGGGCCTCAGCCCCAGCATTTT
CASSLTGPQPQHF
>TRBJ2-7|-|TRBV6-2/TRBV6-3|TRBD2
TGTGCCAGCAGTCCATTAGGACTAGCGACCTACGAGCAGTACTTC
CASSPLGLATYEQYF
>TRBJ1-3|-|TRBV7-6|-
TGTGCCAGCAGCTTAGACGGGGCTGGAAACACCATATATTTT
CASSLDGAGNTIYF
>TRBJ1-2|few|TRBV6-4|TRBD1
TGTGCCAGCAGTGACTCGACAGGGGACGGCTACACCTTC
CASSDSTGDGYTF
>TRBJ1-2|-|TRBV5-6|-
TGTGCCAGCAGCAAGTCCGGGTCGCTAAACTATGGCTACACCTTC
CASSKSGSLNYGYTF
>TRBJ1-6|-|TRBV7-9|-
TGTGCCAGCAGCTTAGACGGGAGTTCACCCCTCCACTTT
CASSLDGSSPLHF
>TRBJ1-3|-|TRBV23-1|-
TGCGCCAGCAGTCAATCGCGGGTCCGAAGCTCTGGAAACACCATATATTTT
CASSQSRVRSSGNTIYF
>TRBJ2-6|-|TRBV6-4|-
TGTGCCAGCAGTGACCGCCGATCTGGGGCCAACGTCCTGACTTTC
CASSDRRSGANVLTF
>TRBJ2-7|-|TRBV6-5|-
TGTGCCAGCAGTTACTCAGCTCGGGATGTCGAGCAGTACTTC
CASSYSARDVEQYF
>TRBJ2-5|-|TRBV5-1|-
TGCGCCAGCGGAGAAGGCTCCCAAGAGACCCAGTACTTC
CASGEGSQETQYF
>TRBJ1-1|-|TRBV29-1|-
TGCAGCGTTGAAGATAGGGCGGTAGGGGCTTTCTTT
CSVEDRAVGAFF
>TRBJ2-2|-|TRBV6-5|-
TGTGCCAGCAGGGGTACCGGGGAGCTGTTTTTT
CASRGTGELFF
>TRBJ1-2|-|TRBV2|TRBD1
TGTGCCAGCAGTGAAGTGGAGGGGGCTGGTGGCTACACCTTC
CASSEVEGAGGYTF
>TRBJ2-7|-|TRBV6-2/TRBV6-3|-
TGTGCCAGCAGTTACTCAGTGGGGGACCCGGTCTACGAGCAGTACTTC
CASSYSVGDPVYEQYF
>TRBJ2-2|-|TRBV5-4|-
TGTGCCAGCAGCATGCTGAACACCGGGGAGCTGTTTTTT
CASSMLNTGELFF
>TRBJ2-1|-|TRBV19|-
TGTGCCAGTAGTATAGATCGGAATGAGCAGTTCTTC
CASSIDRNEQFF
>TRBJ2-2|-|TRBV11-2|TRBD1
TGTGCCAGCAGCTCGGGACAGGGCGCCGGGGAGCTGTTTTTT
CASSSGQGAGELFF
>TRBJ1-5|-|TRBV2|-
TGTGCCAGCAGTATCGACAGCAATAGCAATCAGCCCCAGCATTTT
CASSIDSNSNQPQHF
>TRBJ1-1|-|TRBV7-9|-
TGTGCCAGCAGCTTTCCGACAAAGGGGATGAACACTGAAGCTTTCTTT
CASSFPTKGMNTEAFF
>TRBJ2-4|-|TRBV4-1|TRBD2
TGCGCCAGCAGCCCCGGACTAGCGGGGGGGCGAGCCAAAAACATTCAGTACTTC
CASSPGLAGGRAKNIQYF
>TRBJ2-2|once|TRBV10-3|-
TGTGCCATCAGTGAGAGGAACACCGGGGAGCTGTTTTTT
CAISERNTGELFF
>TRBJ2-3|once|TRBV10-1|-
TGCGCCAGCAGTGAGGGCCTCACAGATACGCAGTATTTT
CASSEGLTDTQYF
>TRBJ1-6|-|TRBV27|-
TGTGCCAGCAGTTCGCCGGGGGGCCTTGGGAATTCACCCCTCCACTTT
CASSSPGGLGNSPLHF
>TRBJ1-1|-|TRBV20-1|-
TGCAGTGCTAGTAAGGGGGTGAACACTGAAGCTTTCTTT
CSASKGVNTEAFF
>TRBJ1-5|-|TRBV7-8|-
TGTGCCAGCAGCGGAAGCCGAGGAAATAGCAATCAGCCCCAGCATTTT
CASSGSRGNSNQPQHF
>TRBJ2-7|-|TRBV6-2/TRBV6-3|TRBD2
TGTGCCAGCAGTTCCCCTAGCGGGGCCTCACCTTACGAGCAGTACTTC
CASSSPSGASPYEQYF
>TRBJ2-2|-|TRBV18|TRBD1
TGTGCCAGCTCACCACAGGGACAGGGGACCGGGGAGCTGTTTTTT
CASSPQGQGTGELFF
>TRBJ1-4|-|TRBV2|TRBD1
TGTGCCAGCAGTGGACAGGGGGCGCAGGAAAAACTGTTTTTT
CASSGQGAQEKLFF
>TRBJ1-1|-|TRBV6-5|TRBD1
TGTGCCAGCAGACCTCCAGGGGGGGGTTCGGAAGCTTTCTTT
CASRPPGGGSEAFF
>TRBJ1-2|-|TRBV19|TRBD1
TGTGCCAGTAGTATGACAGGGTTTGATGGCTACACCTTC
CASSMTGFDGYTF
>TRBJ1-2|-|TRBV6-5|TRBD1
TGTGCCAGCACCGGACAGGGGATTTTAGCTGGCTACACCTTC
CASTGQGILAGYTF
>TRBJ2-5|once|TRBV27|-
TGTGCCAGCAGTTGGAACGCCGAGGGGGCCCAGTACTTC
CASSWNAEGAQYF
>TRBJ2-7|-|TRBV2|TRBD1
TGTGCCAGCAGAGCCGGGACAGGCCCTAGGGAGCAGTACTTC
CASRAGTGPREQYF
>TRBJ2-7|-|TRBV7-8|-
TGTGCCAGCAGCTTAACGGACCCAACCTACGAGCAGTACTTC
CASSLTDPTYEQYF